The 23 T cell receptor beta chains below were found in one sample sequenced in a study of blood T cells in healthy people across ages. Together with a sample-barcoded 5' primer, a J-beta primer mix was included in a second PCR lasting roughly 7 to 11 cycles. MiXCR was run by TCRdb on the 5' RACE reads, yielding one entry per CDR3 protein. The table records around 800,000 distinct CDR3 sequences, about 59% of them present only once. Material: blood. The source is a man aged 30-40 years in good health.

This clonotype was recorded a few times. The chain combines TRBV20-1 with TRBJ2-7, with 11 bases aligning to TRBD1. CDR3 size: 14 residues. CDR1 DFQATT and CDR2 SNEGSKA come from the germline V gene (reference sequence). V was pared by 0 bases and J by 6 bases, with 4 bases of the junction left unmatched. The CDR3 nucleotides are TGCAGTGCTAGAGATGGACAGGGGGCGGCCGAGCAGTACTTC. This sequence encodes CSARDGQGAAEQYF.

This clonotype was seen a handful of times. V usage is TRBV20-1 and J usage is TRBJ2-2; tentatively, D is TRBD2 (6 bases). Germline CDR1 reads DFQATT; CDR2 reads SNEGSKA (reference sequence). Trimming removed 4 bases from V and 6 bases from J, with 15 bases in between. This CDR3 is 14 amino acids long. This CDR3 reads CSANRDFIAGELFF. DNA of the CDR3: TGCAGTGCTAACCGGGACTTCATCGCCGGGGAGCTGTTTTTT.

The genes are TRBV7-2 and TRBJ2-3, with TRBD2 matching over 7 bases. CDR3 length: 17 amino acids. Germline CDR1 and CDR2: SGHTA and FQGNSA. Trimming at V came to 5 bases and at J to 1 base, leaving 12 bases not matched to a gene. The DNA for the CDR3 is TGTGCCAGCAGCCCCGTGGGGGGGAGGGCTGGCACAGATACGCAGTATTTT. Translation: CASSPVGGRAGTDTQYF.

The chain combines TRBV4-3 with TRBJ1-2, with 9 bases matching TRBD1. The germline CDR1 and CDR2 sequences are LGHNA and YSLEER. CDR3 length: 15 residues. Trimming took 2 bases from V and 4 from J; bases not matched to a gene: 5. The CDR3 spells CASSQTTGGGYGYTF. The CDR3 DNA follows: TGCGCCAGCAGCCAAACGACAGGGGGAGGCTATGGCTACACCTTC.

This clonotype was seen more than once but under ten times. V is TRBV20-1 and J is TRBJ2-5; TRBD2 aligns across 7 bases. The J call is in doubt because the DNA end fits TRBJ2-7 better. The CDR3 has 12 residues. Germline loops: CDR1 DFQATT, CDR2 SNEGSKA (reference sequence). The CDR3 bases are TGCAGTGCTAGCGGGGGGACCTACGAGCAGTACTTC. As protein: CSASGGTYEQYF.

J is TRBJ1-4 and V is TRBV5-4; no clear D gene. The CDR3 runs to 13 residues. The germline CDR1 and CDR2 sequences are SGHNT and YYREEE (reference sequence). Trimming left V 5 bases short and J 6 bases short, with 11 bases between. The CDR3 region has the DNA TGTGCCAGCAGTGCTGTGCTGGATGAAAAACTGTTTTTT. It codes for CASSAVLDEKLFF.

Details on this clonotype: This could be a read error, since a much larger clone is one nucleotide away. The V call is TRBV12-3 or TRBV12-4, the J call TRBJ2-1; D remains ambiguous. This CDR3 region has 13 residues. CDR3 loop: CAGSPGLYNEQFF. The CDR3 region has the DNA TGTGCCGGCAGCCCCGGCCTGTACAATGAGCAGTTCTTC.

This chain links TRBV4-3 with TRBJ2-2; D call uncertain. The CDR3 extends over 16 amino acids. CDR1 is LGHNA, CDR2 YSLEER, per germline. Trimming stripped 3 bases from V and 4 bases from J, with 15 bases between. The CDR3 region is CASSHPLASGTGELFF. CDR3 bases: TGCGCCAGCAGCCACCCCTTAGCTAGTGGCACCGGGGAGCTGTTTTTT.

The rearrangement uses TRBV9 and TRBJ2-3; 13 bases align to TRBD2. Trimming removed 3 bases from V and 14 bases from J; junction bases left unmatched: 12. The V gene's germline CDR1 is SGDLS and CDR2 YYNGEE. The CDR3 consists of 15 residues. CDR3 residues: CASSEGGTSGALRYF. Written as DNA, the CDR3 is TGTGCCAGCAGCGAAGGGGGGACTAGCGGGGCGTTGAGGTATTTT.

The chain couples TRBV5-1 to TRBJ2-7; D is uncertain. The CDR3 totals 13 residues. The germline V gene encodes CDR1 SGHRS and CDR2 YFSETQ. Trimming pared 3 bases from V and 2 bases from J, leaving 9 bases between. CDR3 bases: TGCGCCAGCAGCTCGAAGGGTACCTACGAGCAGTACTTC. Amino acid sequence: CASSSKGTYEQYF.

With respect to this clonotype: A read error may produce the germline difference seen at one junction end. This rearrangement joins TRBV15 to TRBJ2-5, with D maybe TRBD1 (6 bases). Germline assignment: CDR1 LNHNV and CDR2 YYDKDF (reference sequence). CDR3 length: 13 residues. The CDR3 DNA reads as TGTGCCACCTGCAGGGGCGGAGGAGAGACCCAGTACTTC. This sequence encodes CATCRGGGETQYF.

The CDR3 is CASSLDGTGFPYEQYF. In DNA, the CDR3 is TGTGCCAGCAGCTTGGATGGGACAGGGTTTCCCTACGAGCAGTACTTC. The rearrangement joins TRBV7-2 to TRBJ2-5, with TRBD1 matching over 9 bases. The end of the DNA fits TRBJ2-7 better, so the J call may be wrong. The CDR3 runs 16 residues. Per the germline V gene, CDR1 is SGHTA and CDR2 is FQGNSA.

The chain carries TRBV27 and TRBJ2-7; D might be TRBD1 or TRBD2, each matching 6 bases. The end of the DNA is better explained by TRBJ2-5, so the J call may be wrong. Germline V gene sequence: CDR1 MNHEY, CDR2 SMNVEV (reference sequence). The CDR3 covers 15 residues. The CDR3 sequence: CASSLEGGMIETQYF. In DNA, the CDR3 is TGTGCCAGCAGTTTAGAGGGGGGCATGATAGAGACCCAGTACTTC.

This chain uses TRBV12-3 or TRBV12-4 with TRBJ2-7, with TRBD1 as a possible D gene (6 bases). The CDR3 is 14 amino acids. The germline V and J ends were trimmed by 7 bases and 7 bases, with 20 bases remaining between them. The CDR3 DNA follows: TGTGCCAGCAAAGAATCGTCAGGGGCACGGGAGCAGTACTTC. Encoded protein: CASKESSGAREQYF.

The rearrangement links TRBV6-5 to TRBJ2-7; 8 nucleotides agree with TRBD1. TRBJ2-4 explains the end of the DNA better; the J call may be wrong. The CDR3 covers 15 residues. Germline assignment: CDR1 MNHEY and CDR2 SVGAGI. The CDR3 coding sequence is TGTGCCAGCAGTTACCAGACAGGGGATCAAAACATTCAGTACTTC. This gives the protein CASSYQTGDQNIQYF.

The chain joins TRBV7-2 to TRBJ2-1; 7 bases line up with TRBD1. The CDR3 covers 16 residues. Germline V gene lookup returns CDR1 SGHTA and CDR2 FQGNSA. The trim removed 5 bases at V and 0 bases at J, leaving 7 bases unmatched. The CDR3 DNA follows: TGTGCCAGCAGCGGGACAGTATCGAGCTCCTACAATGAGCAGTTCTTC. Protein: CASSGTVSSSYNEQFF.

The genes are TRBV15 and TRBJ2-5, with D unclear. The CDR3 runs to 12 residues. Deletions cut 1 base from V and 1 base from J, with 1 base between. Germline assignment: CDR1 LNHNV and CDR2 YYDKDF (reference sequence). The CDR3 sequence: CATSRGQETQYF. Written as DNA, the CDR3 is TGTGCCACCAGCAGAGGCCAAGAGACCCAGTACTTC.

This chain joins TRBV29-1 and TRBJ2-4, with 7 nucleotides matching TRBD2. The junction had 2 bases not matched to a gene; V was cut back by 3 bases and J by 6 bases. Germline V lookup: CDR1 SQVTM, CDR2 ANQGSEA. The CDR3 runs to 12 residues. CDR3 sequence reads: CSVEGGGNIQYF. In nucleotides, the CDR3 is TGCAGCGTTGAGGGCGGGGGAAACATTCAGTACTTC.

The V call is TRBV11-2, the J call TRBJ2-6; D is unresolved. Trimming removed 0 bases from V and 0 bases from J, with 9 bases in between. From germline, CDR1 is SGHAT and CDR2 FQNNGV. This CDR3 is 17 amino acids long. The CDR3 sequence is CASSLERFGSGANVLTF. The DNA of the CDR3 is TGTGCCAGCAGCTTAGAAAGGTTTGGCTCTGGGGCCAACGTCCTGACTTTC.

This clonotype was seen a few times. V and J are TRBV18 and TRBJ2-1; D uncertain. Trimming stripped 0 bases from V and 5 bases from J, with 5 bases between. CDR3 length: 13 amino acids. In germline, CDR1 is KGHSH, CDR2 LQKENI. In nucleotides, the CDR3 is TGTGCCAGCTCACCACCAGGCAACAATGAGCAGTTCTTC. This gives the protein CASSPPGNNEQFF.

The DNA of the CDR3 is TGTGCCAGCAGTTTGATCGTCAGTTCTTCTAAGCAGCCCCAGCATTTT. It translates to CASSLIVSSSKQPQHF. V is TRBV2 and J is TRBJ1-5; D is unresolved. CDR3 length: 16 amino acids. Trimming stripped 5 bases from V and 7 bases from J, with 21 bases between. CDR1 and CDR2 (germline): SNHLY, FYNNEI.

As concerns this clonotype: The junction and the germline gene differ at one end; a read error may be behind it. The chain joins TRBV6-2 or TRBV6-3 to TRBJ2-6, with TRBD1 matching 7 bases. The CDR3 is 19 residues long. In germline, CDR1 is MNHEY, CDR2 SVGEGT. CDR3 DNA: TGTGCCAGCAGGACCCGGTGGGGACAGAAGGCGATTGGGGCCAGCGTCCTGACTTTC. It specifies CASRTRWGQKAIGASVLTF.

The chain uses TRBV5-1 and TRBJ2-7; 9 bases are a match to TRBD1. Trimming at V came to 4 bases and at J to 4 bases, leaving 12 bases not matched to a gene. CDR3 length: 16 amino acids. In germline, CDR1 is SGHRS, CDR2 YFSETQ. The CDR3 DNA reads TGCGCCAGCAGCGCGGGGTTACCGGGACAGGGATACGAGCAGTACTTC. It is translated as CASSAGLPGQGYEQYF.